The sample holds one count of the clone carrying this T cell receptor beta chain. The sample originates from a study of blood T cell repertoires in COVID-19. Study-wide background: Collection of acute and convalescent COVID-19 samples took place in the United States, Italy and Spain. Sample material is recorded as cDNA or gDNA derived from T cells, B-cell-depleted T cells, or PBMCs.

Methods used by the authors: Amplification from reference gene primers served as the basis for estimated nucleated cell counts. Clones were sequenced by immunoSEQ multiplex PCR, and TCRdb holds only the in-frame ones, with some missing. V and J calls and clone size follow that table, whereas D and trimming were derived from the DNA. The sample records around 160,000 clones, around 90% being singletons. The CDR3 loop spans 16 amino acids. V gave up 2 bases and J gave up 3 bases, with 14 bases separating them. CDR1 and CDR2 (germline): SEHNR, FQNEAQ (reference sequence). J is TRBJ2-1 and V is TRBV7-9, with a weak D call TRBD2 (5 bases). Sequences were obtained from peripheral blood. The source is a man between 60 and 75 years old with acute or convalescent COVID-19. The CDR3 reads CASSLSRGSVYNEQFF. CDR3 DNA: TGTGCCAGCAGCTTAAGCCGGGGATCCGTCTACAATGAGCAGTTCTTC.